This T cell receptor (beta chain) was captured in a study of metastatic and nonmetastatic thyroid tumors (TCRdb year 2020). As for the study more broadly: The researchers compared repertoires between peripheral blood samples and tumor or nodule tissue samples from patients with malignant or benign thyroid disease.

This clone was seen a handful of times. The antigen this receptor binds is unknown. Per-base quality was not reported, and no clone a single base away is much larger than it. The germline V gene (reference sequence) yields LNHDA for CDR1 and SQIVND for CDR2. Relative to germline, V is missing 5 bases and J is missing 7 bases, with 4 bases of the junction outside any gene match. Taken from cysteine to phenylalanine, the CDR3 has 14 residues. Only the CDR3 part of the read is kept: 42 bases, read in frame from the first base. What the research found in general, with its limitations: TCR beta diversity was reported as significantly higher in malignant tumors than in benign nodules, in both blood and tumor samples.

Library generation was performed with PCR. TCRdb shows the sequencer as Illumina HiSeq 4000. High-throughput sequencing was used to profile the CDR3 region of the TCR beta-chain in every patient. The authors' analysis ran thus. The researchers built a classifier to tell apart papillary thyroid cancer patients with distant metastasis, based on CDR3 differences among clinicopathological groups. The Shannon index was used to assess repertoire diversity, and the Morisita-Horn index was used to assess tumor-blood repertoire similarity. TCRdb cleaned the public reads at Q25 with fastp, built clones with MiXCR and kept in-frame beta chains. The authors' filters were not applied to this entry. Counted in this sample were roughly 12,000 clones; under 25% of them appeared once. Clones ranked in the top ten supply around 14% of the sample. None of the patients had been given any treatment before thyroid surgery. The study retrospectively analysed patient clinical samples collected from the early 2010s to the late 2010s using T-cell receptor beta sequencing.

This clonotype was obtained from a female donor with papillary thyroid cancer or a benign thyroid nodule (not recorded which). Some clones in this sample may be carry-over from other donors' samples. The sample comprised adjacent normal tissue. The chain was built from TRBV19 and TRBJ1-6; 8 junctional bases match TRBD1. The CDR3 reads as follows: CASSVDRGNSPLHF. The bases read TGTGCCAGTAGTGTTGACAGGGGCAATTCACCCCTCCACTTT.